A selection of T cell receptor beta chains follows, all from one sample in a study of blood T cell repertoires in COVID-19. Sequencing used immunoSEQ multiplex PCR; TCRdb keeps in-frame clones, though not all of them. The repertoire holds tens of thousands of clones, 70% to 90% seen once, with less than 4.5% in the top ten. Sequencing used PBMCs or T cells enriched from blood (not recorded which). The receptors shown here come from a middle-aged woman with acute COVID-19. Each CDR3 is given with its conserved first and last residue. A D gene is named only where the DNA matches it firmly. Not every row has a clone size; where given, it reads once, few, many or a size class.

NA,TRBV19,TRBJ1-6,NA,TGTGCCAGTAGTATTCAGAGGAGCTCCTATAATTCACCCCTCCACTTT,CASSIQRSSYNSPLHF
TRBD2,TRBV7-2,TRBJ2-6,NA,TGTGCCAGCAGCTTCGGTAGCGGGGTGGGTGGGGCCAACGTCCTGACTTTC,CASSFGSGVGGANVLTF
TRBD1,TRBV9,TRBJ2-1,NA,TGTGCCAGCAGCCCGGAGACAGGGTTTTACAATGAGCAGTTCTTC,CASSPETGFYNEQFF
NA,TRBV9,TRBJ2-5,NA,TGTGCCAGCAGCCGTCCGGAAGAGACCCAGTACTTC,CASSRPEETQYF
NA,TRBV6-6,TRBJ2-7,few,TGTGCCAGCAGCGAGGGTCTCGAGCAGTACTTC,CASSEGLEQYF
NA,TRBV11-2,TRBJ2-7,NA,TGTGCCAGCAGCTCTAGAGGGACGGGACACAACACTTACGAGCAGTACTTC,CASSSRGTGHNTYEQYF
TRBD2,TRBV18,TRBJ2-7,NA,TGTGCCAGCTCACTGAGCGGGAGGAGCGTCGACGAGCAGTACTTC,CASSLSGRSVDEQYF
NA,TRBV6-9,TRBJ2-2,NA,TGTGCCAGCAGTTCCCAGGGGAACGGGGAGCTGTTTTTT,CASSSQGNGELFF
TRBD1,TRBV27,TRBJ2-7,NA,TGTGCCAGCAGTGGACAGGCTTACGAGCAGTACTTC,CASSGQAYEQYF
NA,TRBV6-5,TRBJ1-1,NA,TGTGCCAGTCGAGAGGGGGGGGCTCTGGCTTTCTTT,CASREGGALAFF
NA,TRBV5-4,TRBJ2-7,NA,TGTGCCAGCAGCTTGTCAGGGGTCGAGCAGTACTTC,CASSLSGVEQYF
NA,TRBV28,TRBJ1-2,NA,TGTGCCAGCAGTTTCCCCTTCTCCGGAGGGCTGGACTATGGCTACACCTTC,CASSFPFSGGLDYGYTF
NA,TRBV5-1,TRBJ2-7,NA,TGCGCCAGCAGCTTCCGCAGCTCCTACGAGCAGTACTTC,CASSFRSSYEQYF
NA,TRBV9,TRBJ2-2,NA,TGTGCCAGCAATACGGGGGTCAAGAACACCGGGGAGCTGTTTTTT,CASNTGVKNTGELFF
TRBD2,TRBV7-3,TRBJ2-2,few,TGTGCCAGCAGCTCACTAGGACTAGCGCGAGGCGACGGGGAGCTGTTTTTT,CASSSLGLARGDGELFF
TRBD1,TRBV28,TRBJ2-1,NA,TGTGCCAGCAGTTTTTGGGGGACAGGAGGGCGCAATGAGCAGTTCTTC,CASSFWGTGGRNEQFF
NA,TRBV6-4,TRBJ2-1,NA,TGTGCCAGCAGTCGAAAAGGGGCTGACTCCTACAATGAGCAGTTCTTC,CASSRKGADSYNEQFF
NA,TRBV27,TRBJ1-2,NA,TGTGCCAGCAGTGTACAGGGTTTTGGCTATGGCTACACCTTC,CASSVQGFGYGYTF
TRBD2,TRBV11-3,TRBJ2-2,NA,TGTGCCAGCAGCCCGGGGACTAGCGGCGAGGCCGGGGAGCTGTTTTTT,CASSPGTSGEAGELFF
TRBD1,TRBV14,TRBJ2-7,NA,TGTGCCAGCAGCCCTACCTTCGGGGACAGGGGTTCCTACGAGCAGTACTTC,CASSPTFGDRGSYEQYF
TRBD1,TRBV2,TRBJ1-1,NA,TGTGCCAGCAGGAGACAGGGGGCACTCCCGGACACTGAAGCTTTCTTT,CASRRQGALPDTEAFF
TRBD1,TRBV27,TRBJ2-5,once,TGTGCCAGCAGTTCAAGGGGACAGGGGACCCAGTACTTC,CASSSRGQGTQYF
NA,TRBV9,TRBJ2-7,NA,TGTGCCAGCAGCGATGATATTAGCTCCTACGAGCAGTACTTC,CASSDDISSYEQYF
TRBD1,TRBV4-1,TRBJ1-4,NA,TGCGCCAGCAGCCTATTGACAGGGGAGTGGGAAAAACTGTTTTTT,CASSLLTGEWEKLFF
TRBD1,TRBV3-1/TRBV3-2,TRBJ1-1,NA,TGTGCCAGCAGCCGGGACAGCCTTTACACTGAAGCTTTCTTT,CASSRDSLYTEAFF
NA,TRBV27,TRBJ1-2,NA,TGTGCCAGCAGCCTCACTACGGGGGGCGGCTATGGCTACACCTTC,CASSLTTGGGYGYTF
NA,TRBV19,TRBJ1-1,NA,TGTGCCAGTAGTATCCTGCGCCGGCCGGGATTAATGGGTGACACTGAAGCTTTCTTT,CASSILRRPGLMGDTEAFF
TRBD1,TRBV28,TRBJ1-5,NA,TGTGCCAGCACCTTTGGTGGGACAGGGTCATGGGGCAATCAGCCCCAGCATTTT,CASTFGGTGSWGNQPQHF
TRBD1,TRBV4-1,TRBJ1-2,NA,TGCGCCAGCAGCCACTCCATTTCCATCAGGACGGACAGGGGCGGCTACACCTTC,CASSHSISIRTDRGGYTF
NA,TRBV3-1/TRBV3-2,TRBJ2-7,NA,TGTGCCAGCAGCCAAGCTTCCAGCGCCTACTACGAGCAGTACTTC,CASSQASSAYYEQYF
TRBD2,TRBV27,TRBJ2-1,NA,TGTGCCAGCAGTTCCCCGGCCAGCGGGAGGGCAAAAGAGCAGTTCTTC,CASSSPASGRAKEQFF
NA,TRBV5-1,TRBJ2-1,NA,TGCGCCAGCAGTTCGGGTCCGGGGGCGGGAGACAATGAGCAGTTCTTC,CASSSGPGAGDNEQFF
TRBD1,TRBV7-2,TRBJ1-2,NA,TGTGCCAGCAGCTCTCCCGGGACAGGGAGAATAGGAGGCTACACCTTC,CASSSPGTGRIGGYTF
NA,TRBV11-2,TRBJ2-2,NA,TGTGCCAGCAGCCTCAACCGGCTGGGGGGGGCGCAGCCCGGGGAGCTGTTTTTT,CASSLNRLGGAQPGELFF
NA,TRBV27,TRBJ1-3,few,TGTGCCAGCAGCCCAGGGGCGGCTGGAAACACCATATATTTT,CASSPGAAGNTIYF
TRBD1,TRBV9,TRBJ2-3,few,TGTGCCAGCAGCGAACTGCGACAGGGAGCGACAGCGAGCACAGATACGCAGTATTTT,CASSELRQGATASTDTQYF
NA,TRBV29-1,TRBJ2-7,NA,TGCAGCGTGGGTAGGAGCTACGAGCAGTACTTC,CSVGRSYEQYF
TRBD1,TRBV29-1,TRBJ2-1,NA,TGCAGCGTTGACGGGACAGGGGCGAATGAGCAGTTCTTC,CSVDGTGANEQFF
NA,TRBV14,TRBJ1-3,NA,TGTGCCAGCAGCCAACGGGGGGGGTTTTCTGGAAACACCATATATTTT,CASSQRGGFSGNTIYF
NA,TRBV27,TRBJ1-2,NA,TGTGCCAGCAGTAGGCGGGCCGGAAAGGGTTATGGCTACACCTTC,CASSRRAGKGYGYTF
NA,TRBV27,TRBJ1-2,NA,TGTGCCAGCAGTTTAAACACGGGCTATGGCTACACCTTC,CASSLNTGYGYTF
TRBD2,TRBV27,TRBJ2-7,few,TGTGCCAGCAGCCCCGGGACTAGCGGGAGCGGTGAGCAGTACTTC,CASSPGTSGSGEQYF
NA,TRBV19,TRBJ2-1,NA,TGTGCCAGTAGTCAGTTTGGGACTTCATGGGGGGACAGCAATGAGCAGTTCTTC,CASSQFGTSWGDSNEQFF
NA,TRBV12-3/TRBV12-4,TRBJ2-5,NA,TGTGCCAGCAGTTTTGGGGGCCCAGGGGCTCGGTACTTC,CASSFGGPGARYF
NA,TRBV6-5,TRBJ1-6,NA,TGTGCCAGCCGCCTAGAGAACTATAATTCACCCCTCCACTTT,CASRLENYNSPLHF
NA,TRBV2,TRBJ1-5,NA,TGTGCCAGCAGTGCCGAGGGCAATCAGCCCCAGCATTTT,CASSAEGNQPQHF
NA,TRBV28,TRBJ2-7,NA,TGTGCCAGCACTGACTACTCCTACGAGCAGTACTTC,CASTDYSYEQYF
TRBD1,TRBV6-5,TRBJ1-5,NA,TGTGCCAGCAGTTCGGGACAGGACAATCAGCCCCAGCATTTT,CASSSGQDNQPQHF